The 27 T cell receptor beta chains given below trace back to one sample, sequenced in a study of cytomegalovirus exposure and HLA in healthy donors. The PCR was carried out with 60 Vbeta primers and 13 Jbeta primers. Sequencing used immunoSEQ multiplex PCR; TCRdb keeps in-frame clones, though not all of them. The repertoire holds some 80,000 clones, with approximately 80% as singletons. Material: PBMCs. Receptors were obtained from a man aged 50-59 years in good health and CMV-seronegative.

The chain carries TRBV5-1 and TRBJ2-1; D possibly corresponds to TRBD1 (5 bases). The V gene's germline CDR1 is SGHRS and CDR2 YFSETQ. The CDR3 sequence is 16 residues long. V gave up 0 bases and J gave up 5 bases, with 15 bases separating them. CDR3: CASSLVVGAKDNEQFF. The CDR3 DNA is TGCGCCAGCAGCTTGGTGGTAGGGGCGAAGGACAATGAGCAGTTCTTC.

The chain uses TRBV11-2 and TRBJ2-1, with 9 bases lining up with TRBD2. With V trimmed by 5 bases and J by 5 bases, 7 bases remained unmatched. CDR1 SGHAT and CDR2 FQNNGV come from the germline V gene. The CDR3 has 15 residues. CDR3 in amino acids: CASSPGTSLHNEQFF. The CDR3 DNA follows: TGTGCCAGCAGCCCCGGGACTAGCCTACACAATGAGCAGTTCTTC.

This clone was observed a handful of times. This chain connects TRBV7-6 to TRBJ1-1; 8 nucleotides line up with TRBD1. Trimming removed 5 bases from V and 1 base from J; junction bases left unmatched: 3. The CDR3 contains 14 residues. Per germline, CDR1 SGHVS and CDR2 FNYEAQ. DNA for the CDR3: TGTGCCAGCAGCGTAGGACAGGGGAACACTGAAGCTTTCTTT. This gives the protein CASSVGQGNTEAFF. Full variable domain (missing parts from reference TRBV7-6 and TRBJ1-1): GAGVSQSPRYKVTKRGQDVALRCDPISGHVSLYWYRQALGQGPEFLTYFNYEAQQDKSGLPNDRFSAERPEGSISTLTIQRTEQRDSAMYRCASSVGQGNTEAFFGQGTRLTVV.

This rearrangement joins TRBV4-2 to TRBJ2-3; TRBD1 aligns across 7 bases. Germline CDR1 is LGHNA and CDR2 is YNFKEQ. Germline trimming cut 3 bases from V and 5 bases from J; bases unmatched to any gene: 14. The CDR3 has 17 amino acids. CDR3 loop: CASSHHPPGGGEDTQYF. CDR3 bases: TGTGCCAGCAGCCACCACCCCCCAGGGGGTGGTGAAGATACGCAGTATTTT.

Written as DNA, the CDR3 is TGTGCCACTAGGGACAGGGCAGGATTTGCTGAAGCTTTCTTT. It encodes CATRDRAGFAEAFF. The chain joins TRBV6-1 to TRBJ1-1; 9 bases align to TRBD1. Germline V gene sequence: CDR1 MNHNS, CDR2 SASEGT. The CDR3 consists of 14 residues. J was trimmed by 6 bases and V by 10 bases; bases with no gene match: 12.

The chain is built from TRBV10-3 and TRBJ2-1; a weak D match, TRBD2 (5 bases). With 7 bases removed from V and 9 bases from J, the gap between germline ends came to 16 bases. CDR3 length: 13 residues. The germline V gene has CDR1 ENHRY and CDR2 SYGVKD. CDR3 amino acids: CAITREIASEQFF. CDR3 in DNA: TGTGCCATCACCCGGGAAATTGCTAGTGAGCAGTTCTTC.

The chain couples TRBV7-9 to TRBJ1-2; 7 bases are shared with TRBD1. Germline CDR1 is SEHNR and CDR2 is FQNEAQ (reference sequence). This CDR3 region has 14 residues. V dropped 4 bases and J dropped 5; count of bases not matched to a gene: 7. CDR3 sequence: CASSSTQGRYGYTF. In DNA form, the CDR3 reads TGTGCCAGCAGCTCAACACAGGGGAGATATGGCTACACCTTC.

This chain links TRBV2 with TRBJ2-7, with 7 bases that match TRBD1. The CDR3 covers 14 residues. The junction had 9 bases not matched to a gene; V was cut back by 5 bases and J by 5 bases. Germline V gene lookup returns CDR1 SNHLY and CDR2 FYNNEI. The CDR3: CASSLRQGIDEQYF. The CDR3 DNA sequence: TGTGCCAGCAGTCTGAGACAGGGTATCGACGAGCAGTACTTC.

This clone was recorded a few times. The chain recombines TRBV6-4 with TRBJ2-5, with 8 bases fitting TRBD1. CDR3 length: 13 residues. J was trimmed by 5 bases and V by 5 bases; bases with no gene match: 4. Germline CDR1 and CDR2: MRHNA and SNTAGT. The CDR3 is CASSLRDRETQYF. The CDR3, as DNA: TGTGCCAGCAGTCTCCGGGACAGGGAGACCCAGTACTTC.

The chain carries TRBV6-1 and TRBJ2-5; the match to TRBD2 covers 12 bases. Germline V gene lookup returns CDR1 MNHNS and CDR2 SASEGT. The CDR3 sequence is 15 residues long. The V gene end was trimmed by 3 bases and the J gene end by 6 bases; junction bases not matched to a gene: 5. The CDR3 loop is CASSDPSGGAKTQYF. The DNA of the CDR3 is TGTGCCAGCAGTGACCCTAGCGGGGGGGCAAAGACCCAGTACTTC.

This chain uses TRBV18 with TRBJ2-1; 10 nucleotides line up with TRBD1. V lost 1 base, J lost 5 bases, and 2 bases stayed unmatched. Germline V gives CDR1 KGHSH, CDR2 LQKENI. The CDR3 extends over 15 amino acids. DNA of the CDR3: TGTGCCAGCTCACCACGCGGACAGGGGGACAATGAGCAGTTCTTC. Translating gives CASSPRGQGDNEQFF.

The chain carries TRBV6-5 and TRBJ1-3; unclear D gene. Germline V gene lookup returns CDR1 MNHEY and CDR2 SVGAGI. The CDR3 sequence is 12 residues long. Trimming pared 8 bases from V and 3 bases from J, leaving 8 bases between. CDR3 DNA: TGTGCCAGCGGCTCGAATGGAAACACCATATATTTT. It encodes CASGSNGNTIYF.

The chain couples TRBV4-1 to TRBJ2-1, with D possibly being TRBD1 (6 bases). The CDR3 contains 17 residues. CDR1 and CDR2 from the germline V gene are MGHRA and YSYEKL. Trimming shortened V by 0 bases and J by 3 bases, and 15 bases separated the two germline ends. The CDR3 loop reads CASSQDPTGQGYNEQFF. CDR3 nucleotide sequence: TGCGCCAGCAGCCAAGATCCGACGGGACAAGGCTACAATGAGCAGTTCTTC.

The CDR3 is CANQRDNSYEQYF. CDR3 nucleotide sequence: TGTGCCAACCAGAGGGACAACTCCTACGAGCAGTACTTC. The rearrangement uses TRBV6-1 and TRBJ2-5, with D perhaps matching TRBD1 (6 bases). With the DNA end fitting TRBJ2-7 better, the J assignment may be wrong. This CDR3 has 13 residues. Germline assignment: CDR1 MNHNS and CDR2 SASEGT.

This clone was seen more than once but under ten times. The rearrangement links TRBV4-1 to TRBJ1-3, with 9 bases aligning to TRBD1. The CDR3 is 16 residues long. V lost 1 base to trimming and J lost 4 bases; unmatched junction nucleotides: 5. Germline-derived CDR1 and CDR2 are MGHRA and YSYEKL. The CDR3 nucleotides are TGCGCCAGCAGCCAAGCCGGGACAGGGTCCGGAAACACCATATATTTT. It translates to CASSQAGTGSGNTIYF.

The CDR3 reads CASSQQGNQPQHF. Here the CDR3 DNA reads TGTGCCAGCAGTCAACAGGGAAATCAGCCCCAGCATTTT. The V gene is TRBV2, the J gene TRBJ1-5; D perhaps matches TRBD1 (6 bases). V was pared by 5 bases and J by 4 bases, with 9 bases between. CDR1 is SNHLY and CDR2 is FYNNEI in the germline V gene. This CDR3 region has 13 residues.

V gene TRBV7-9 combines with J gene TRBJ2-4, with D possibly matching TRBD1 (5 bases). The CDR3 extends over 14 amino acids. V dropped 5 bases and J dropped 7 bases, with 15 bases sitting between them. Germline values: CDR1 SEHNR, CDR2 FQNEAQ (reference sequence). The CDR3 here is CASSSPGRVNIQYF. The CDR3, as DNA: TGTGCCAGCAGCAGCCCCGGCAGGGTGAACATTCAGTACTTC.

The J gene is TRBJ1-4, the V gene TRBV28, with D possibly matching TRBD1 (6 bases). The V gene's germline CDR1 is MDHEN and CDR2 SYDVKM. The CDR3 is 12 amino acids. Trimming pared 6 bases from V and 11 bases from J, leaving 13 bases between. The CDR3 is CASRSTQGKLFF. The CDR3 region has the DNA TGTGCCAGCAGATCAACCCAGGGGAAACTGTTTTTT.

This clone occurred many times. This chain connects TRBV25-1 to TRBJ2-2; TRBD1 aligns across 8 bases. Germline V gene sequence: CDR1 MGHDK, CDR2 SYGVNS. This CDR3 is built from 14 residues. The ends lost 5 bases at V and 7 bases at J; junction bases unmatched: 6. The chain's CDR3 is CASSLQGAGGELFF. In nucleotides, the CDR3 is TGTGCCAGCAGTCTTCAGGGGGCGGGCGGGGAGCTGTTTTTT.

CDR3 coding DNA: TGTGCCAGCAGTTTCTCCCTAAGGGGAACTTCCGGCTATGGCTACACCTTC. Residues: CASSFSLRGTSGYGYTF. The rearrangement joins TRBV28 to TRBJ1-2; the D gene is possibly TRBD1 (5 bases). Looked up from germline, CDR1 is MDHEN and CDR2 is SYDVKM. Trimming stripped 3 bases from V and 4 bases from J, with 21 bases between. This CDR3 is built from 17 residues.

V gene TRBV19 combines with J gene TRBJ1-4; D might be TRBD1 (5 bases). The CDR3 runs to 15 residues. Germline V gene sequence: CDR1 LNHDA, CDR2 SQIVND (reference sequence). Deletions cut 10 bases from V and 8 bases from J, with 23 bases between. The CDR3 coding sequence is TGTGCCACCCTAGGGGCTGCTGGGTTGGGAGAAAAACTGTTTTTT. This codes for CATLGAAGLGEKLFF.

CDR3 in DNA: TGTGCCAGCAGCCAAGATCCCGGGACAGCCGCTAACTATGGCTACACCTTC. This sequence encodes CASSQDPGTAANYGYTF. The chain has TRBV4-2 and TRBJ1-2; 7 bases map to TRBD1. This CDR3 is built from 17 residues. Germline lookup yields CDR1 LGHNA and CDR2 YNFKEQ. V lost 0 bases and J lost 0; bases outside the gene matches: 7.

The chain joins TRBV10-3 to TRBJ1-1, with a weak D call TRBD1 (6 bases). CDR3 length: 14 amino acids. From germline, CDR1 is ENHRY and CDR2 SYGVKD. Trimming pared 3 bases from V and 1 base from J, leaving 9 bases between. CDR3 loop: CAISDRTANTEAFF. CDR3 nucleotides: TGTGCCATCAGTGACCGGACAGCGAACACTGAAGCTTTCTTT.

In this sample, this clone turned up once. The V and J genes are TRBV13 and TRBJ1-5; D not resolved. Trimming took off 0 bases at V and 11 bases at J, with 8 bases between the two ends. CDR3 length: 12 residues. CDR1 and CDR2 (germline): PRHDT, FYEKMQ (reference sequence). CDR3 bases: TGTGCCAGCAGCTTAGGGGGCTTAGCCCAGCATTTT. Encoded protein: CASSLGGLAQHF.

This clone was found a few times. The V call is TRBV7-3, the J call TRBJ2-3, with a weak D call TRBD1 (6 bases). V dropped 3 bases and J dropped 1 base, with 11 bases sitting between them. The germline gives CDR1 SGHTA, CDR2 FQGTGA. There are 15 residues in the CDR3. CDR3 sequence reads: CASSLAGVGTDTQYF. The CDR3 DNA is TGTGCCAGCAGCTTGGCAGGGGTAGGCACAGATACGCAGTATTTT. The full variable domain, in which reference TRBV7-3 and TRBJ2-3 provide the parts outside the CDR3, is GAGVSQTPSNKVTEKGKYVELRCDPISGHTALYWYRQSLGQGPEFLIYFQGTGAADDSGLPNDRFFAVRPEGSVSTLKIQRTERGDSAVYLCASSLAGVGTDTQYFGPGTRLTVL.

This sequence joins TRBV27 and TRBJ2-7, with D possibly TRBD1 on 5 matching bases. The CDR3 is 14 amino acids. Germline V gene sequence: CDR1 MNHEY, CDR2 SMNVEV (reference sequence). V dropped 4 bases and J dropped 7 bases, with 17 bases sitting between them. CDR3 coding DNA: TGTGCCAGCAGTTCGCACAGGAGCCTGGGGGAGCAGTACTTC. It encodes CASSSHRSLGEQYF.

The chain carries TRBV7-9 and TRBJ1-2; D not resolved. The germline gives CDR1 SEHNR, CDR2 FQNEAQ (reference sequence). The V end was cut by 2 bases, the J end by 4 bases, with 17 bases between. This CDR3 comprises 16 residues. CDR3 amino acids: CASSLSTAYSIYGYTF. Here the CDR3 DNA reads TGTGCCAGCAGCTTATCCACAGCTTACTCCATCTATGGCTACACCTTC.